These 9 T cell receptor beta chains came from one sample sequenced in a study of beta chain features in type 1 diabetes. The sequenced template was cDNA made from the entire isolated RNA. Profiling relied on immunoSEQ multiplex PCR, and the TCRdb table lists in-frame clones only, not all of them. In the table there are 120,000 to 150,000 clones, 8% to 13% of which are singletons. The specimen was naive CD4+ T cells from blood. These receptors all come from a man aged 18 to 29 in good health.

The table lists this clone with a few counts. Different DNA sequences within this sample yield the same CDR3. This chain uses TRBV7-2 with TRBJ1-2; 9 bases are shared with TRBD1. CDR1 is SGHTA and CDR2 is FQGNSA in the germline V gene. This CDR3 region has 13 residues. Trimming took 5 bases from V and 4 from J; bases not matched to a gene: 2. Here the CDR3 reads CASSPGQGYGYTF. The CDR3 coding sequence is TGTGCCAGCAGCCCGGGACAGGGCTATGGCTACACCTTC. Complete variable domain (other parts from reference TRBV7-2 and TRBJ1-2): GAGVSQSPSNKVTEKGKDVELRCDPISGHTALYWYRQSLGQGLEFLIYFQGNSAPDKSGLPSDRFSAERTGGSVSTLTIQRTQQEDSAVYLCASSPGQGYGYTFGSGTRLTVV.

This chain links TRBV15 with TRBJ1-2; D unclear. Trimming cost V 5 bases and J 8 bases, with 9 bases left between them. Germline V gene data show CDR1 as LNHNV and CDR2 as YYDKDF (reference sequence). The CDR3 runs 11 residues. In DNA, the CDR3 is TGTGCCACCAGCGCGAGCGGGGGCTACACCTTC. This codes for CATSASGGYTF.

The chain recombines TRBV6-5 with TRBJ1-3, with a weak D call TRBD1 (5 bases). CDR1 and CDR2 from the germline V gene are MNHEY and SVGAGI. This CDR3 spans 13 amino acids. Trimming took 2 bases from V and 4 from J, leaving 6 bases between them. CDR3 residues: CASSYNRGNTIYF. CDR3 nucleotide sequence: TGTGCCAGCAGTTACAACAGGGGAAACACCATATATTTT.

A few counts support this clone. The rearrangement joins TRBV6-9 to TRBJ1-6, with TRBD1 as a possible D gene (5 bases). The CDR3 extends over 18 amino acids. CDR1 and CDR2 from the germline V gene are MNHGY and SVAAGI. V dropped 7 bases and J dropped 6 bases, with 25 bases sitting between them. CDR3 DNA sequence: TGTGCCAGCATCGATTCCTACCAATTCACAGGCTTTAATTCACCCCTCCACTTT. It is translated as CASIDSYQFTGFNSPLHF.

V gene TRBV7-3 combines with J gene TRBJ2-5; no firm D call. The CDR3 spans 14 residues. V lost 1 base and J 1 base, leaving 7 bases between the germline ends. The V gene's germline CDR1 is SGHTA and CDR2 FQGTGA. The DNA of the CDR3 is TGTGCCAGCAGCTTAAACGGCGGCCAAGAGACCCAGTACTTC. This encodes CASSLNGGQETQYF.

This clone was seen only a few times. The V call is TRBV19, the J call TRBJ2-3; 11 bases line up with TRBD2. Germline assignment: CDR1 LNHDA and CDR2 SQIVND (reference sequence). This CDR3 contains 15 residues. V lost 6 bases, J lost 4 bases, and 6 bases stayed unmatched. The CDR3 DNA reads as TGTGCCAGTAGCCTGGGACTAGCGGCCCCAGATACGCAGTATTTT. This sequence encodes CASSLGLAAPDTQYF.

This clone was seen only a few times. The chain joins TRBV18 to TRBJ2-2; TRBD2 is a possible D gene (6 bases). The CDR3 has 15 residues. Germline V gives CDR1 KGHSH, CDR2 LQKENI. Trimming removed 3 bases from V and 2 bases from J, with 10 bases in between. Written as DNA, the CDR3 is TGTGCCAGCTCACCCACCGGGAGTAACACCGGGGAGCTGTTTTTT. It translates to CASSPTGSNTGELFF.

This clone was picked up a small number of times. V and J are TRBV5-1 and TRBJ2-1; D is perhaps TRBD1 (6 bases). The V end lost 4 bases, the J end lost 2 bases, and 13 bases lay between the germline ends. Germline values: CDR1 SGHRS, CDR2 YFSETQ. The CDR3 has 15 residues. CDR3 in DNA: TGCGCCAGCAGCCCCGGGACAAGTCCCTACAATGAGCAGTTCTTC. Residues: CASSPGTSPYNEQFF.

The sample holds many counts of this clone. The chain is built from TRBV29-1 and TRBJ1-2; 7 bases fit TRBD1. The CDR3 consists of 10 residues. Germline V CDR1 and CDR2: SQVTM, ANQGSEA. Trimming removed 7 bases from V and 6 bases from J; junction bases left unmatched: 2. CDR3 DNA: TGCAGCGGGGACAGAGATGGCTACACCTTC. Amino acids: CSGDRDGYTF.